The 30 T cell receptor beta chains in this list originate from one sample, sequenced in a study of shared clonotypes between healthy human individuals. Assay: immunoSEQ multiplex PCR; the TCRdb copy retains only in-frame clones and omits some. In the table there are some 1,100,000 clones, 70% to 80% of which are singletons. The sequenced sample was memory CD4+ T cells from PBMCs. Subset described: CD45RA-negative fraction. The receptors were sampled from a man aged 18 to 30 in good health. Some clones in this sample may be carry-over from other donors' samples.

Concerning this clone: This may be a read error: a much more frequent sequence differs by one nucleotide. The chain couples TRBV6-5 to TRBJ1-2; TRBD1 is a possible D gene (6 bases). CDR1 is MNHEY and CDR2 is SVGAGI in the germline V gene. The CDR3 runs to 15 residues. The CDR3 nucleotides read TGTGCCAGCAGCCCGGCGTACGGGGGCATCTATGACTACACCTTC. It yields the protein CASSPAYGGIYDYTF.

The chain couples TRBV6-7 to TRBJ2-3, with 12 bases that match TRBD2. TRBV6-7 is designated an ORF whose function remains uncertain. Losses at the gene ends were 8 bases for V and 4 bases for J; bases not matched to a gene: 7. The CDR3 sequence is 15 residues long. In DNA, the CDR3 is TGTGCCAGCGGTAGAGGACTAGCGGGACCAGATACGCAGTATTTT. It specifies CASGRGLAGPDTQYF.

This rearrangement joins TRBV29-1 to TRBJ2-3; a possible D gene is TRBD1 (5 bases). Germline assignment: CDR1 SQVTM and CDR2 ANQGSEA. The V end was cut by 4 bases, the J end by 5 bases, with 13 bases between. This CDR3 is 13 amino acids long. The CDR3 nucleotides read TGCAGCGTTGGGCTGCAGGGCCTAGATACGCAGTATTTT. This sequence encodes CSVGLQGLDTQYF.

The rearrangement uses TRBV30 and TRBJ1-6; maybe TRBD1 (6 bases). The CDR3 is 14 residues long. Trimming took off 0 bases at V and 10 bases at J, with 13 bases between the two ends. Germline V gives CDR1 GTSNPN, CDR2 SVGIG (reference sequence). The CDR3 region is CAWSVTGSGSPLHF. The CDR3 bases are TGTGCCTGGAGTGTAACAGGGAGCGGATCACCCCTCCACTTT.

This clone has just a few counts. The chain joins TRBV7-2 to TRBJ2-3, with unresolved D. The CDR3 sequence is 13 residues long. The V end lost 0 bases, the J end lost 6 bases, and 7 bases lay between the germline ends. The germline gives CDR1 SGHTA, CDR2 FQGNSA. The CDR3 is CASSLATFDTQYF. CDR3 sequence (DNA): TGTGCCAGCAGCTTAGCAACATTCGATACGCAGTATTTT.

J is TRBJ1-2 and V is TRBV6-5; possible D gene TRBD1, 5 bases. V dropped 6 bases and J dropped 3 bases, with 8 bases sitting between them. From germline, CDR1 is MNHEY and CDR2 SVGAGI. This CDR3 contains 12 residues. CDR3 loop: CASRTDDYGYTF. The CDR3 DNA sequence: TGTGCCAGCAGGACAGATGACTATGGCTACACCTTC.

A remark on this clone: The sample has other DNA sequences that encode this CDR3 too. CDR3 amino acids: CASSSGHTDTQYF. DNA of the CDR3: TGCGCCAGCAGCTCGGGGCACACAGATACGCAGTATTTT. The chain links TRBV5-1 to TRBJ2-3; the D gene could be TRBD1 or TRBD2 (5 bases each). There are 13 residues in the CDR3. Deletions cut 3 bases from V and 2 bases from J, with 7 bases between. Looked up from germline, CDR1 is SGHRS and CDR2 is YFSETQ.

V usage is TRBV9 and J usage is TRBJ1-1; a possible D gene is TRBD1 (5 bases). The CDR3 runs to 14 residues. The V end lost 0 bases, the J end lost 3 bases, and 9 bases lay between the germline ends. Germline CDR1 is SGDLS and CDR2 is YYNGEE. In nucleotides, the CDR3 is TGTGCCAGCAGCGTAGACAGAGGGGACACTGAAGCTTTCTTT. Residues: CASSVDRGDTEAFF.

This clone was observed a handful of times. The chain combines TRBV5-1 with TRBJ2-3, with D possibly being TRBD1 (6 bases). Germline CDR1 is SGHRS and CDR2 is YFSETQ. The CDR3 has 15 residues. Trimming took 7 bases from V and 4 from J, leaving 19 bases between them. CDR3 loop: CASGRLQGSADTQYF. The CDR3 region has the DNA TGCGCCAGCGGTCGTTTACAGGGTTCGGCAGATACGCAGTATTTT. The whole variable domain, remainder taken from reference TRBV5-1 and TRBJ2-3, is KAGVTQTPRYLIKTRGQQVTLSCSPISGHRSVSWYQQTPGQGLQFLFEYFSETQRNKGNFPGRFSGRQFSNSRSEMNVSTLELGDSALYLCASGRLQGSADTQYFGPGTRLTVL.

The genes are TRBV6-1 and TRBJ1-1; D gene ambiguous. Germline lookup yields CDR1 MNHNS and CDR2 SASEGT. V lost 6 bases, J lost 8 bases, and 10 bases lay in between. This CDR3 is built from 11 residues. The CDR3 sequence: CASRVLTEAFF. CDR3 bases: TGTGCCAGCAGAGTTCTGACCGAAGCTTTCTTT.

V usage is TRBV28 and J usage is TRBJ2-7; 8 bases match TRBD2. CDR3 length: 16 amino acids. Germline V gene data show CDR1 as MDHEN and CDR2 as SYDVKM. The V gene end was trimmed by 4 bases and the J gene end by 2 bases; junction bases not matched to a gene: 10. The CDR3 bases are TGTGCCAGCAGTTCCCCGGCTAGCGGGTCTCCCTACGAGCAGTACTTC. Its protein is CASSSPASGSPYEQYF. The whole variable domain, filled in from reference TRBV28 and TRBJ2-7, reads DVKVTQSSRYLVKRTGEKVFLECVQDMDHENMFWYRQDPGLGLRLIYFSYDVKMKEKGDIPEGYSVSREKKERFSLILESASTNQTSMYLCASSSPASGSPYEQYFGPGTRLTVT.

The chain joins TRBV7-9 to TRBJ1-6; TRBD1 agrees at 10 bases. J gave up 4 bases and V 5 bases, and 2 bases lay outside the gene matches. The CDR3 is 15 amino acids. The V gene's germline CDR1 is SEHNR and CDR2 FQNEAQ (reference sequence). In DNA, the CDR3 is TGTGCCAGCAGCCCGGGACAGGGGTATAATTCACCCCTCCACTTT. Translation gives CASSPGQGYNSPLHF.

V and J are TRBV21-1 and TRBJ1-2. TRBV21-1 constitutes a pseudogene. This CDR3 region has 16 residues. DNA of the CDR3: TGTGCCAGCAGCAAAGCGGGGCACCAATTAGGCCGGGAAAACACCTTC. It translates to CASSKAGHQLGRENTF.

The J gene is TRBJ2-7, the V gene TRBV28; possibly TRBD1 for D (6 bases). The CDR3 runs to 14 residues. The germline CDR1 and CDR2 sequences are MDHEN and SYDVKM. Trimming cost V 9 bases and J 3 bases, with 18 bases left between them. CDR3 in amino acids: CASTTGTRNYEQYF. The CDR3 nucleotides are TGTGCCAGTACTACCGGGACAAGGAACTACGAGCAGTACTTC.

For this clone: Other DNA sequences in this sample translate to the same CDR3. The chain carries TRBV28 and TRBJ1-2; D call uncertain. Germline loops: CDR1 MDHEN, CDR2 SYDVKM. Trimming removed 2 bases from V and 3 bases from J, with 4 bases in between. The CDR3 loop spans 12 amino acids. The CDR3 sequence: CASSLSDYGYTF. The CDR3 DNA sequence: TGTGCCAGCAGTTTAAGTGACTATGGCTACACCTTC.

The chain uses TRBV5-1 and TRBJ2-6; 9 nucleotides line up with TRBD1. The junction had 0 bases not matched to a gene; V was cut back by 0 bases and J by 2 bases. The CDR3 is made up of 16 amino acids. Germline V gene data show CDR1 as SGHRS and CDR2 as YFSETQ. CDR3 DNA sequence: TGCGCCAGCAGCTTGGGGACAGGGGCTGGGGCCAACGTCCTGACTTTC. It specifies CASSLGTGAGANVLTF. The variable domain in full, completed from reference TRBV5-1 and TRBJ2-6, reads KAGVTQTPRYLIKTRGQQVTLSCSPISGHRSVSWYQQTPGQGLQFLFEYFSETQRNKGNFPGRFSGRQFSNSRSEMNVSTLELGDSALYLCASSLGTGAGANVLTFGAGSRLTVL.

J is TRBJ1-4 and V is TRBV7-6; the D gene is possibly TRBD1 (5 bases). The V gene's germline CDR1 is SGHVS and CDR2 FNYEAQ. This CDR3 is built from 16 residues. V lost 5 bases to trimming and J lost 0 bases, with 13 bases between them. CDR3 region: CASSGRGTATNEKLFF. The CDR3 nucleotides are TGTGCCAGCAGCGGAAGGGGAACTGCAACTAATGAAAAACTGTTTTTT.

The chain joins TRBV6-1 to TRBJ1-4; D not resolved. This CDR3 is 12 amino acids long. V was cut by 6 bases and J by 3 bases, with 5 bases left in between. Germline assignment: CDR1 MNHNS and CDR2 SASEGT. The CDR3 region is CASRRPNEKLFF. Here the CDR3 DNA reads TGTGCCAGCAGAAGACCTAATGAAAAACTGTTTTTT.

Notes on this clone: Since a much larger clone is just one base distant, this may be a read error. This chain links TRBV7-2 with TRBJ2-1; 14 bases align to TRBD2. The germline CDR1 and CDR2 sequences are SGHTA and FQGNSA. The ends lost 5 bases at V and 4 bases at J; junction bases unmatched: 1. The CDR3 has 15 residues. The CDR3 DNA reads TGTGCCAGCAGCAGACTAGCGGGAGGGTACAATGAGCAGTTCTTC. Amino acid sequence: CASSRLAGGYNEQFF.

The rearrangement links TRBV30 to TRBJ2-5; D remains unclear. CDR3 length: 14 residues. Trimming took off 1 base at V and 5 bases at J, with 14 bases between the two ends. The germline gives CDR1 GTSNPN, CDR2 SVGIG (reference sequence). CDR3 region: CAWSATTLGETQYF. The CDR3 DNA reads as TGTGCCTGGAGTGCAACTACCCTGGGGGAGACCCAGTACTTC.

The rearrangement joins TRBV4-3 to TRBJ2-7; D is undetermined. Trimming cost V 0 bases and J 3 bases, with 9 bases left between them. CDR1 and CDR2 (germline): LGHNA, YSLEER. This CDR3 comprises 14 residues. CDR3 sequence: CASSQELVDYEQYF. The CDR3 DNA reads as TGCGCCAGCAGCCAAGAATTAGTTGACTACGAGCAGTACTTC.

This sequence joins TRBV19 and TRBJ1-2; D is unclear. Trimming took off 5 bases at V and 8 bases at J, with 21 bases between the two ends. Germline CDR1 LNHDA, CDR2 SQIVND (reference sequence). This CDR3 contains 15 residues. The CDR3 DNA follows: TGTGCCAGTAGTCTCGGACTAACCACTACGGGGGGCTACACCTTC. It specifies CASSLGLTTTGGYTF.

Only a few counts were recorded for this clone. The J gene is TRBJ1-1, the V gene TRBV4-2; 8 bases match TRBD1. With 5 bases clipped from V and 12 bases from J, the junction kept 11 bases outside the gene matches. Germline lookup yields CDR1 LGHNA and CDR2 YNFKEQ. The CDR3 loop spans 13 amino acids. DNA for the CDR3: TGTGCCAGCAGCTCCCAAACACAGGGGGAGACTTTCTTT. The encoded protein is CASSSQTQGETFF.

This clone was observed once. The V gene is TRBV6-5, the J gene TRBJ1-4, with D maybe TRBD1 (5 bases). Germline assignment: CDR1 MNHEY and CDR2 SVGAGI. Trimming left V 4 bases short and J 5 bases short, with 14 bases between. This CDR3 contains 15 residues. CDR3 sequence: CASSLSGTVNEKLFF. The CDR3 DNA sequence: TGTGCCAGCAGTTTGAGCGGGACTGTCAATGAAAAACTGTTTTTT.

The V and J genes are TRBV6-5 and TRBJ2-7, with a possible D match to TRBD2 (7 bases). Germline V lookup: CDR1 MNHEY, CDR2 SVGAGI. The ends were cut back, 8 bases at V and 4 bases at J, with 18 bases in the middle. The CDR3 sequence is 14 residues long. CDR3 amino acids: CASFRGGGSYEQYF. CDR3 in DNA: TGTGCCAGCTTTAGGGGGGGCGGTTCTTACGAGCAGTACTTC.

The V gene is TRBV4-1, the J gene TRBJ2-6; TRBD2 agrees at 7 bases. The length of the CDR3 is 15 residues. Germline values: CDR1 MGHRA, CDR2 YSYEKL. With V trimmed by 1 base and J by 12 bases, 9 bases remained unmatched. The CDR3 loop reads CASSQVDGRIPVLTF. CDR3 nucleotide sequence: TGCGCCAGCAGCCAAGTCGACGGGAGGATCCCCGTCCTGACTTTC.

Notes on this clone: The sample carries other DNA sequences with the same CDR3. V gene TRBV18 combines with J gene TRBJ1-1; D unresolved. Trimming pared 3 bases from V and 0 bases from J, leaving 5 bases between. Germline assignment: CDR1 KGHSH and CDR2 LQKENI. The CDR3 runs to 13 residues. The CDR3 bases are TGTGCCAGCTCACCCGATATGAACACTGAAGCTTTCTTT. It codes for CASSPDMNTEAFF. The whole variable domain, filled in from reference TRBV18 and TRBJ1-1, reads NAGVMQNPRHLVRRRGQEARLRCSPMKGHSHVYWYRQLPEEGLKFMVYLQKENIIDESGMPKERFSAEFPKEGPSILRIQQVVRGDSAAYFCASSPDMNTEAFFGQGTRLTVV.

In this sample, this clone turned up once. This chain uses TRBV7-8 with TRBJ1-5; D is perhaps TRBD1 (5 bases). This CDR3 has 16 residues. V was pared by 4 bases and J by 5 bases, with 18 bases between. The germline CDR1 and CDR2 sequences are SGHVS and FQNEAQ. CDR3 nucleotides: TGTGCCAGCAGCTCCACCGGGGCATTGACCGATCAGCCCCAGCATTTT. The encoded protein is CASSSTGALTDQPQHF.

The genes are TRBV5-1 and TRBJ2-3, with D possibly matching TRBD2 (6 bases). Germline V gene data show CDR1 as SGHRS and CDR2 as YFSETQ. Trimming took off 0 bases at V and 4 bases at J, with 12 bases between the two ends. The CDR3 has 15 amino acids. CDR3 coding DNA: TGCGCCAGCAGCTTGGCCCATCCTAGCGCAGATACGCAGTATTTT. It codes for CASSLAHPSADTQYF.

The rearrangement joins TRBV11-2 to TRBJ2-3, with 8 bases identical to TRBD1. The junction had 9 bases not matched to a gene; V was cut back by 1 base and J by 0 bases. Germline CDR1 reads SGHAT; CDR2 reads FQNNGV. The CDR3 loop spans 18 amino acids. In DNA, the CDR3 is TGTGCCAGCAGCTTAGGATCCGGGACAGGCTATAGCACAGATACGCAGTATTTT. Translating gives CASSLGSGTGYSTDTQYF.